This TCR beta chain was sequenced in a study of beta chain features in type 1 diabetes. Looking at the study overall: In all, more than 90,000,000 sorted cells from all samples were analyzed. The study's findings and limits: In all four CD4+ subsets, TCRB CDR3 length was significantly, moderately reduced in type 1 diabetes. PCR might show a preference for shorter templates, equally across patients and controls. Healthy donors had naive, central memory and Treg TCRB repertoires that appeared less similar than those seen among patients. Cells that show high TCR expression could be over-represented by cDNA sequencing.

Expressed TCRB transcripts were sequenced because the entire RNA isolate underwent reverse transcription. Clones were sequenced by immunoSEQ multiplex PCR, and TCRdb holds only the in-frame ones, with some missing. The repertoire has roughly 400,000 clones, over 9% of them found once; the top ten carry about 0.64%. In the case of this clone: Its antigen is currently unknown.

The CDR3 runs to 15 residues. The junction had 2 bases not matched to a gene; V was cut back by 2 bases and J by 2 bases. Germline values: CDR1 MNHEY, CDR2 SVGAGI. The receptor was isolated from a man aged 25 to 40 with type 1 diabetes. The sequencing input was central memory CD4+ T cells from blood. This chain uses TRBV6-5 with TRBJ2-3; 9 bases agree with TRBD1. CDR3 in DNA: TGTGCCAGCAGTTACGGGGACAGGGACACAGATACGCAGTATTTT. Encoded protein: CASSYGDRDTDTQYF.